Listed below are T cell receptor beta chains from one sample, sequenced in a study of T cell clonotyping in hematopoietic cell transplantation. Measured with immunoSEQ multiplex PCR; TCRdb has only the in-frame clones, and not every one. The repertoire holds over 25,000 clones, around 95% seen once, with about 1.3% in the top ten. The sample taken for sequencing was peripheral blood mononuclear cells. The receptor set was obtained from a middle-aged man in good health. Some clones in this sample may be carry-over from other donors' samples. Both conserved end residues are part of each CDR3. Each record gives: J gene, clone size, D gene, V gene, CDR3 DNA, CDR3 protein. D genes are given only for firm matches. Size values are once, few and many counts, or a class for expanded clones, and some rows have none.

j_call: TRBJ1-3
clone_size: NA
d_call: NA
v_call: TRBV28
cdr3_nt: TGTGCCAGCAGTTCCCCCCTCTCTGGAAACACCATATATTTT
cdr3_aa: CASSSPLSGNTIYF

j_call: TRBJ1-1
clone_size: NA
d_call: NA
v_call: TRBV10-1
cdr3_nt: TGCGCCAGCAGTGGTGAGACGGGGTTGACTGAAGCTTTCTTT
cdr3_aa: CASSGETGLTEAFF

j_call: TRBJ2-3
clone_size: NA
d_call: NA
v_call: TRBV28
cdr3_nt: TGTGCCAGCAGTTACGCGGGGTCTAGCACAGATACGCAGTATTTT
cdr3_aa: CASSYAGSSTDTQYF

j_call: TRBJ1-4
clone_size: NA
d_call: NA
v_call: TRBV30
cdr3_nt: TGTGCCGCACCGATCCGTCAGTTCGTATTGTTTTTT
cdr3_aa: CAAPIRQFVLFF

j_call: TRBJ1-1
clone_size: NA
d_call: NA
v_call: TRBV30
cdr3_nt: TGTGCCTGGATGGGCGGAGCGGACACTGAAGCTTTCTTT
cdr3_aa: CAWMGGADTEAFF

j_call: TRBJ1-5
clone_size: NA
d_call: TRBD1
v_call: TRBV5-1
cdr3_nt: TGCGCCAGCAGCCCAGGACAGGGGGCGGAGAATCAGCCCCAGCATTTT
cdr3_aa: CASSPGQGAENQPQHF

j_call: TRBJ1-1
clone_size: NA
d_call: NA
v_call: TRBV16
cdr3_nt: TGTGCCAGCAGCCAACAGGGTAACACTGAAGCTTTCTTT
cdr3_aa: CASSQQGNTEAFF

j_call: TRBJ2-5
clone_size: NA
d_call: TRBD1
v_call: TRBV18
cdr3_nt: TGTGCCAGCTCACCTGCGGGGAAAAACAGGGGGCTAGTCCAAGAGACCCAGTACTTC
cdr3_aa: CASSPAGKNRGLVQETQYF

j_call: TRBJ2-1
clone_size: once
d_call: NA
v_call: TRBV28
cdr3_nt: TGTGCCAGCAGTCCGTACTACAATGAGCAGTTCTTC
cdr3_aa: CASSPYYNEQFF

j_call: TRBJ2-2
clone_size: NA
d_call: NA
v_call: TRBV9
cdr3_nt: TGTGCCAGCAGCAGGGTCACCGGGGAGCTGTTTTTT
cdr3_aa: CASSRVTGELFF

j_call: TRBJ2-3
clone_size: NA
d_call: TRBD1
v_call: TRBV7-9
cdr3_nt: TGTGCCAGCAGCTACAGGGGGGACGACACGCAGTATTTT
cdr3_aa: CASSYRGDDTQYF

j_call: TRBJ1-2
clone_size: once
d_call: NA
v_call: TRBV19
cdr3_nt: TGTGCCAGTGGGACGAGGGGCGCAGGTGGCTACACCTTC
cdr3_aa: CASGTRGAGGYTF

j_call: TRBJ2-5
clone_size: NA
d_call: NA
v_call: TRBV7-8
cdr3_nt: TGTGCCAGCAGCTTAAATGGGCGACATGGGGAGACCCAGTACTTC
cdr3_aa: CASSLNGRHGETQYF

j_call: TRBJ1-5
clone_size: NA
d_call: NA
v_call: TRBV30
cdr3_nt: TGTGCCTGGAGTGCCCGGACAGCCTATAGCAATCAGCCCCAGCATTTT
cdr3_aa: CAWSARTAYSNQPQHF

j_call: TRBJ2-7
clone_size: NA
d_call: TRBD1
v_call: TRBV28
cdr3_nt: TGTGCCAGCAGTGCCTCCGGGACAGGGAACGAGCAGTACTTC
cdr3_aa: CASSASGTGNEQYF

j_call: TRBJ1-3
clone_size: NA
d_call: NA
v_call: TRBV27
cdr3_nt: TGTGCCAGCAGTCCGTACAGCCACTCTGGAAACACCATATATTTT
cdr3_aa: CASSPYSHSGNTIYF

j_call: TRBJ1-1
clone_size: NA
d_call: NA
v_call: TRBV6-4
cdr3_nt: TGTGCCAGCAGTGTAAGCTTGGGGAACACTGAAGCTTTCTTT
cdr3_aa: CASSVSLGNTEAFF

j_call: TRBJ2-3
clone_size: NA
d_call: NA
v_call: TRBV30
cdr3_nt: TGTGCCTGGAGTGTACTTAGCCCGATCGATACGCAGTATTTT
cdr3_aa: CAWSVLSPIDTQYF

j_call: TRBJ2-7
clone_size: NA
d_call: TRBD1
v_call: TRBV10-1
cdr3_nt: TGCGCCAACCCGGGACAGAGAACCTACGAGCAGTACTTC
cdr3_aa: CANPGQRTYEQYF

j_call: TRBJ1-1
clone_size: NA
d_call: NA
v_call: TRBV7-9
cdr3_nt: TGTGCCAGCAGCTTAGGGGGGGCACGAGGAGCTTTCTTT
cdr3_aa: CASSLGGARGAFF

j_call: TRBJ1-1
clone_size: NA
d_call: NA
v_call: TRBV4-3
cdr3_nt: TGCGCCAGCAGCCGATACAGGGAGAACACTGAAGCTTTCTTT
cdr3_aa: CASSRYRENTEAFF

j_call: TRBJ1-2
clone_size: NA
d_call: NA
v_call: TRBV30
cdr3_nt: TGTGCCTGGAGTGTAGGGCAGCTTCGGGGCTACACCTTC
cdr3_aa: CAWSVGQLRGYTF

j_call: TRBJ1-4
clone_size: NA
d_call: NA
v_call: TRBV7-9
cdr3_nt: TGTGCCAGCAGCCAGATCGAAACAACTAATGAAAAACTGTTTTTT
cdr3_aa: CASSQIETTNEKLFF

j_call: TRBJ2-3
clone_size: NA
d_call: NA
v_call: TRBV19
cdr3_nt: TGTGCCGTGATTCCTCGCCCTGGAGGTACGCAGTATTTT
cdr3_aa: CAVIPRPGGTQYF

j_call: TRBJ1-1
clone_size: once
d_call: NA
v_call: TRBV28
cdr3_nt: TGTGCCAGCTGTGGGGTATACACTGAAGCTTTCTTT
cdr3_aa: CASCGVYTEAFF

j_call: TRBJ1-2
clone_size: NA
d_call: NA
v_call: TRBV5-4
cdr3_nt: TGTGCCAGCAGCTTGGGGGGCCCGAGTACCTATGGCTACACCTTC
cdr3_aa: CASSLGGPSTYGYTF

j_call: TRBJ1-1
clone_size: once
d_call: NA
v_call: TRBV15
cdr3_nt: TGTGCCACCAGCAGGCCGGGTCCGATGAACACTGAAGCTTTCTTT
cdr3_aa: CATSRPGPMNTEAFF

j_call: TRBJ2-7
clone_size: NA
d_call: NA
v_call: TRBV6-5
cdr3_nt: TGTGCCAGCAGTTACCTCTTGGGTAATGAGCAGTACTTC
cdr3_aa: CASSYLLGNEQYF

j_call: TRBJ2-7
clone_size: NA
d_call: NA
v_call: TRBV28
cdr3_nt: TGTGCCAGCAGTTCAACAGGGAGCAACTCCTACGAGCAGTACTTC
cdr3_aa: CASSSTGSNSYEQYF

j_call: TRBJ1-6
clone_size: NA
d_call: NA
v_call: TRBV7-2
cdr3_nt: TGTGCCAGCAGCTTAGAGGGTGAAGGGCAGTTATGGACACCCCTCCACTTT
cdr3_aa: CASSLEGEGQLWTPLHF

j_call: TRBJ2-1
clone_size: NA
d_call: NA
v_call: TRBV7-2
cdr3_nt: TGTGCCAGCAGCTTAGGGGGTGCCAGAGGTAACAATGAGCAGTTCTTC
cdr3_aa: CASSLGGARGNNEQFF

j_call: TRBJ1-1
clone_size: NA
d_call: NA
v_call: TRBV9
cdr3_nt: TGTGCCAGCAGCTCCCAGACACTCATGAACACTGAAGCTTTCTTT
cdr3_aa: CASSSQTLMNTEAFF

j_call: TRBJ1-2
clone_size: few
d_call: NA
v_call: TRBV7-2
cdr3_nt: TGTGCCAGCAGCTCCCAAACAGGGAACTATGGCTACACCTTC
cdr3_aa: CASSSQTGNYGYTF

j_call: TRBJ1-1
clone_size: NA
d_call: NA
v_call: TRBV7-9
cdr3_nt: TGTGCCAGCAGCTCCCCCTCACCGAACACTGAAGCTTTCTTT
cdr3_aa: CASSSPSPNTEAFF

j_call: TRBJ2-3
clone_size: NA
d_call: TRBD1
v_call: TRBV30
cdr3_nt: TGTGCCTGGGGAATCCTCCGGGACAGGGGTGCAGATACGCAGTATTTT
cdr3_aa: CAWGILRDRGADTQYF

j_call: TRBJ1-2
clone_size: NA
d_call: TRBD1
v_call: TRBV5-5
cdr3_nt: TGTGCCAGCAGCTTGGGACAGGGAGACGGCTACACCTTC
cdr3_aa: CASSLGQGDGYTF

j_call: TRBJ1-4
clone_size: NA
d_call: NA
v_call: TRBV7-2
cdr3_nt: TGTGCCAGCAGCTTAACAAATGAAAAACTGTTTTTT
cdr3_aa: CASSLTNEKLFF

j_call: TRBJ1-4
clone_size: NA
d_call: NA
v_call: TRBV29-1
cdr3_nt: TGCAGCGTCTCGGTTGTAGGCAGGGATAATGAAAAACTGTTTTTT
cdr3_aa: CSVSVVGRDNEKLFF

j_call: TRBJ1-1
clone_size: NA
d_call: NA
v_call: TRBV4-1
cdr3_nt: TGCGCCAGCAGCCAAGAGGGATCTGCGACTGAAGCTTTCTTT
cdr3_aa: CASSQEGSATEAFF

j_call: TRBJ1-1
clone_size: NA
d_call: NA
v_call: TRBV9
cdr3_nt: TGTGCCAGCAGCGTAGGGGGCGAGCGGTGGGGCACTGAAGCTTTCTTT
cdr3_aa: CASSVGGERWGTEAFF

j_call: TRBJ2-5
clone_size: NA
d_call: TRBD1
v_call: TRBV29-1
cdr3_nt: TGCAGCGTGGTAGGACAGGGGGCGCCTACAGAGACCCAGTACTTC
cdr3_aa: CSVVGQGAPTETQYF

j_call: TRBJ1-2
clone_size: NA
d_call: NA
v_call: TRBV4-2
cdr3_nt: TGTGCCAGCAGCCAAAATACGGACGGCTACACCTTC
cdr3_aa: CASSQNTDGYTF

j_call: TRBJ1-3
clone_size: NA
d_call: TRBD1
v_call: TRBV9
cdr3_nt: TGTGCCAGCAGCACCCAGGGGGCGGCAACTGGAAACACCATATATTTT
cdr3_aa: CASSTQGAATGNTIYF

j_call: TRBJ1-1
clone_size: NA
d_call: TRBD1
v_call: TRBV7-2
cdr3_nt: TGTGCCAGCAGCTTAGCTCGGGACAGGGGCGCAGCTTTCTTT
cdr3_aa: CASSLARDRGAAFF

j_call: TRBJ2-7
clone_size: NA
d_call: TRBD2
v_call: TRBV11-3
cdr3_nt: TGTGCCAGCAGAAGGGCGGGGACTACCTACGAGCAGTACTTC
cdr3_aa: CASRRAGTTYEQYF

j_call: TRBJ2-7
clone_size: NA
d_call: NA
v_call: TRBV28
cdr3_nt: TGTGCCGTTGGCGGCAGGGACTACGAGCAGTACTTC
cdr3_aa: CAVGGRDYEQYF

j_call: TRBJ1-2
clone_size: NA
d_call: TRBD1
v_call: TRBV7-9
cdr3_nt: TGTGCCAGCAGTCGACAGGGGATTTATGGCTACACCTTC
cdr3_aa: CASSRQGIYGYTF

j_call: TRBJ1-2
clone_size: NA
d_call: TRBD1
v_call: TRBV18
cdr3_nt: TGTGCCAGCTCACCGAGGACAGGGGGTAACTATGGCTACACCTTC
cdr3_aa: CASSPRTGGNYGYTF

j_call: TRBJ1-5
clone_size: NA
d_call: TRBD1
v_call: TRBV7-2
cdr3_nt: TGTGCCAGCAGCTCACAGGGGGGGGAGCCCCAGCATTTT
cdr3_aa: CASSSQGGEPQHF

j_call: TRBJ1-2
clone_size: NA
d_call: TRBD1
v_call: TRBV5-1
cdr3_nt: TGCGCCAGCAGCACCCGACAGGGCGGCTACACCTTC
cdr3_aa: CASSTRQGGYTF

j_call: TRBJ1-1
clone_size: NA
d_call: NA
v_call: TRBV7-8
cdr3_nt: TGTGCCAGCAGCCGATCAATAGTGTCGTTTGAAGCTTTCTTT
cdr3_aa: CASSRSIVSFEAFF

j_call: TRBJ2-7
clone_size: NA
d_call: TRBD2
v_call: TRBV5-4
cdr3_nt: TGTGCCAGCAGCTCGCGGGAGGCAGCGGGCTTCTACGAGCAGTACTTC
cdr3_aa: CASSSREAAGFYEQYF

j_call: TRBJ1-6
clone_size: NA
d_call: TRBD1
v_call: TRBV11-2
cdr3_nt: TGTGCCAGCAGCACCACAGGGGGCAAAAATTCACCCCTCCACTTT
cdr3_aa: CASSTTGGKNSPLHF

j_call: TRBJ1-5
clone_size: NA
d_call: NA
v_call: TRBV19
cdr3_nt: TGTGCCAGTAGTTTCAGGGATCAGCCCCAGCATTTT
cdr3_aa: CASSFRDQPQHF

j_call: TRBJ1-1
clone_size: NA
d_call: NA
v_call: TRBV7-2
cdr3_nt: TGTGCCAGCAGCTTAGTCCGGTCGACTGAAGCTTTCTTT
cdr3_aa: CASSLVRSTEAFF